Listed here is a single T cell receptor beta chain. This record comes from a study of T cells in Graves' hyperthyroidism and ophthalmopathy. V was trimmed by 8 bases and J by 9 bases, leaving 17 bases between them. Germline V gives CDR1 LNHDA, CDR2 SQIVND (reference sequence). This CDR3 is built from 13 residues. TCR beta CDR3 sequences were amplified from RNA transcripts. HTBI primers were the set used in a first-round RT-PCR of the TCR CDR3. TCRdb analysed the multiplex PCR reads with MiXCR anew, one entry per CDR3 protein. Of approximately 530,000 distinct CDR3 sequences listed, 20% are singletons. The gene calls are TRBV19 and TRBJ2-1, with D unclear. Sequencing used blood. The sequence came from a man aged 35 to 55 with Graves' ophthalmopathy. The CDR3 DNA reads TGTGCCAGTTCTATAGGTGGGCCGAGTGAGCAGTTCTTC. Its translation is CASSIGGPSEQFF.